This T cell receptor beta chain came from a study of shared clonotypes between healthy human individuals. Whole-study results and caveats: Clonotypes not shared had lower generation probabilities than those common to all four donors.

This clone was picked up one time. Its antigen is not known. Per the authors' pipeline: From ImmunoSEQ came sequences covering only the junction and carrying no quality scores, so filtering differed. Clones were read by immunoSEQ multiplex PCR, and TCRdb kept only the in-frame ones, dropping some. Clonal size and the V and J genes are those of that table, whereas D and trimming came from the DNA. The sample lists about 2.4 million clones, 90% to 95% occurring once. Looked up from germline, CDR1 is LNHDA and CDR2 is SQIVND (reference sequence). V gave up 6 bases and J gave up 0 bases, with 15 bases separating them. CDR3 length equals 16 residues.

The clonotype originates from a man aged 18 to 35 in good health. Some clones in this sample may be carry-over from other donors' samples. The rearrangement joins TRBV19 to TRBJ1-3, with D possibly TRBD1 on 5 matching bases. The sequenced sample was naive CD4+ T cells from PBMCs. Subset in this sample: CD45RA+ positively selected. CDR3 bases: TGTGCCAGTAGAGAGAGAGCAGGGAACTCTGGAAACACCATATATTTT. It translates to CASRERAGNSGNTIYF. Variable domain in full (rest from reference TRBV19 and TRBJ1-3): DGGITQSPKYLFRKEGQNVTLSCEQNLNHDAMYWYRQDPGQGLRLIYYSQIVNDFQKGDIAEGYSVSREKKESFPLTVTSAQKNPTAFYLCASRERAGNSGNTIYFGEGSWLTVV.